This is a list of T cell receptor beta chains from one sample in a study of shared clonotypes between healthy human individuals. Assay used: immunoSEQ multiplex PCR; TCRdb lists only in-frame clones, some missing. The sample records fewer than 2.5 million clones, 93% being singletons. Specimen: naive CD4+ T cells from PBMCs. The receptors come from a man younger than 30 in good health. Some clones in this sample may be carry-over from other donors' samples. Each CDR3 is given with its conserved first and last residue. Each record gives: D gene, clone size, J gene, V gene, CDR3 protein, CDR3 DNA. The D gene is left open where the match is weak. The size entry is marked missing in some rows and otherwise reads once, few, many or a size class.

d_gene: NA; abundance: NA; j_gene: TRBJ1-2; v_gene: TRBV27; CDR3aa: CASSLGWNYGYTF; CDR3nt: TGTGCCAGCAGTTTAGGGTGGAACTATGGCTACACCTTC
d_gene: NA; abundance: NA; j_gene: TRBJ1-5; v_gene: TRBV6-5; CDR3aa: CAINPGPQHF; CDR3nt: TGTGCCATCAATCCGGGGCCCCAGCATTTT
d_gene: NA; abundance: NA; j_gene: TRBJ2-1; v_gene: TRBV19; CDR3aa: CASSIRGSSSYNEQFF; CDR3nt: TGTGCCAGTAGTATAAGGGGTTCCAGCTCCTACAATGAGCAGTTCTTC
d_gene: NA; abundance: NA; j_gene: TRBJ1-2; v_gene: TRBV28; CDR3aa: CASSPEFYGYTF; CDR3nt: TGTGCCAGCAGTCCGGAGTTCTATGGCTACACCTTC
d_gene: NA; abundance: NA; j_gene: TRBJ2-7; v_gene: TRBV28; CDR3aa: CASTTPYEQYF; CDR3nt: TGTGCCAGCACTACCCCTTACGAGCAGTACTTC
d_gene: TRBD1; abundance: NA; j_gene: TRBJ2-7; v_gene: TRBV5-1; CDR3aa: CASTTNPGQGYYEQYF; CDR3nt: TGCGCCAGCACCACTAATCCGGGACAGGGATACTACGAGCAGTACTTC
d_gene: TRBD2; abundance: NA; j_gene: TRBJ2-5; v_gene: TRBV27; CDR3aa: CASSSGRSGLAGRETQYF; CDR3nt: TGTGCCAGCAGTTCCGGGCGGAGCGGACTAGCGGGACGGGAGACCCAGTACTTC
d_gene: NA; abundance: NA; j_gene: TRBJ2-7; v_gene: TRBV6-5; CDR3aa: CASGGGRSYEQYF; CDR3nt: TGTGCCAGCGGGGGGGGGCGCTCCTACGAGCAGTACTTC
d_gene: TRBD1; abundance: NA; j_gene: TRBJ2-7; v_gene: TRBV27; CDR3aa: CASSLGRQGSYEQYF; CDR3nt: TGTGCCAGCAGTTTGGGCAGACAGGGCTCCTACGAGCAGTACTTC
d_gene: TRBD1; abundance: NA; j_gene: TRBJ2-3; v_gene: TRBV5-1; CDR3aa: CASGSAGGQETFTDTQYF; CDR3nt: TGCGCCAGCGGCTCCGCGGGTGGACAGGAGACATTCACAGATACGCAGTATTTT
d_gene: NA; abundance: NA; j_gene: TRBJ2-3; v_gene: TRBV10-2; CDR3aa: CASSEWTGASTDTQYF; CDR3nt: TGCGCCAGCAGTGAGTGGACCGGTGCTAGCACAGATACGCAGTATTTT
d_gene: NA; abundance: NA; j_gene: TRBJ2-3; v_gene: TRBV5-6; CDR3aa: CASSLVGILNTQYF; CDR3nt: TGTGCCAGCAGCTTGGTCGGGATACTTAATACGCAGTATTTT
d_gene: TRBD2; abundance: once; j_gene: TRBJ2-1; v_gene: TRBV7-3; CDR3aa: CASSFTSGGYNEQFF; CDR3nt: TGTGCCAGCAGCTTTACTAGCGGGGGTTACAATGAGCAGTTCTTC
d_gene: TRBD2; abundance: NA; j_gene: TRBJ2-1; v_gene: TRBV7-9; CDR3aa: CASSSQSGRNYNEQFF; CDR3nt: TGTGCCAGCAGCTCCCAGAGCGGGAGGAACTACAATGAGCAGTTCTTC
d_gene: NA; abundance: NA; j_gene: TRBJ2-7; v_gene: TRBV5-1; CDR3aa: CASSPTGPLDEQYF; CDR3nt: TGCGCCAGCAGCCCCACCGGACCTTTGGACGAGCAGTACTTC
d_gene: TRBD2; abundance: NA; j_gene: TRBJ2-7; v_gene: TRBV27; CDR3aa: CASSSRTSGNHEQYF; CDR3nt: TGTGCCAGCAGTTCCCGGACTAGCGGGAACCACGAGCAGTACTTC
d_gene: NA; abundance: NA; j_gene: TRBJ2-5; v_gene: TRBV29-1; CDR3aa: CSVELGAETQYF; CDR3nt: TGCAGCGTTGAACTGGGGGCAGAGACCCAGTACTTC
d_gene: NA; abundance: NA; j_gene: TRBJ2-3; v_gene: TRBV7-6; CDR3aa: CASSLTTTTDTQYF; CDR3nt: TGTGCCAGCAGCCTGACTACCACCACAGATACGCAGTATTTT
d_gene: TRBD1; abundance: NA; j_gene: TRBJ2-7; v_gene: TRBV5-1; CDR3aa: CASRPTGGHEQYF; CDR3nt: TGCGCCAGCAGGCCGACAGGGGGCCACGAGCAGTACTTC
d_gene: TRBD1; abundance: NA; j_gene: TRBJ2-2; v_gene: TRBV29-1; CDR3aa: CSVAGQGTGELFF; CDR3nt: TGCAGCGTCGCCGGACAGGGCACCGGGGAGCTGTTTTTT
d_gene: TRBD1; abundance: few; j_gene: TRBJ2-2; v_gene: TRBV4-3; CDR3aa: CASSPGQGRSDTGELFF; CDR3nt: TGCGCCAGCAGCCCCGGACAGGGGAGGAGCGACACCGGGGAGCTGTTTTTT
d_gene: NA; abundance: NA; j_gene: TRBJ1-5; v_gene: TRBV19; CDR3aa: CASSIGSGAGTQPQHF; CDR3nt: TGTGCCAGTAGTATAGGGTCAGGGGCAGGTACTCAGCCCCAGCATTTT
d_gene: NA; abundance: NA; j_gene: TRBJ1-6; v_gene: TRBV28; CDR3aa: CASSRSSYNSPLHF; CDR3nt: TGTGCCAGCAGTCGGAGCTCCTATAATTCACCCCTCCACTTT